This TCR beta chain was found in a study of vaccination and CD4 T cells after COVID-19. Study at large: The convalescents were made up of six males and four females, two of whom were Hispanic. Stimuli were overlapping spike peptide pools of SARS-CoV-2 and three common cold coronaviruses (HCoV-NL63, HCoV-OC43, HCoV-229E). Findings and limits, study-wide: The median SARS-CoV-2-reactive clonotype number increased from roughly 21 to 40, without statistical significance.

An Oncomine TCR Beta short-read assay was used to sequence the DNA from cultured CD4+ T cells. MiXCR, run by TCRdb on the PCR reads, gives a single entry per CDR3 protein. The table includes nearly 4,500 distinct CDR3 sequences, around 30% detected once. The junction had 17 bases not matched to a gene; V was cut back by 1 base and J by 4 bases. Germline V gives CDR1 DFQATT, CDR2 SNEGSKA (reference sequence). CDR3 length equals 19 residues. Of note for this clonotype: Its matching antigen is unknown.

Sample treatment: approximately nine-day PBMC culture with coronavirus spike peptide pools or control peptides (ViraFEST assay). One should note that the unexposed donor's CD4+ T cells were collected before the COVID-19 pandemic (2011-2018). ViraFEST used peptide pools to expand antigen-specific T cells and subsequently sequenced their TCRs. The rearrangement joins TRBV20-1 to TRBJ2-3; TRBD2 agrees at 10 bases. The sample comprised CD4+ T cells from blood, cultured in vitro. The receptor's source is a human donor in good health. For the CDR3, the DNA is TGCAGTGCTAGAGTTGAACCCGGGACTAGCGTCTTGTTGGCAGATACGCAGTATTTT. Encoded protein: CSARVEPGTSVLLADTQYF.